These 31 T cell receptor beta chains were sequenced from one sample in a study of OX40 agonist ivuxolimab in advanced cancers. Library generation was performed with the immunoSEQ multiplex PCR assay. Entries here come from immuneACCESS through TCRdb and include only in-frame sequences with V and J called. Some clones fail to appear in such tables; in the studies checked, an unresolved V gene covers under half of the shortfall, and the cause of the remainder is unknown. Present in this sample are approximately 31,000 clones, 80% to 85% of which were seen just once. Around 21% of the sample comes from the top ten. The starting material was CD4+ or CD8+ T cells sorted from blood, obtained in a trial of the OX40 agonist ivuxolimab. The source of these receptors is an adult with an advanced solid tumor such as melanoma, head and neck, liver or kidney cancer.

V usage is TRBV30 and J usage is TRBJ1-2; D is ambiguous. The CDR3 has 17 amino acids. The germline V gene encodes CDR1 GTSNPN and CDR2 SVGIG (reference sequence). Deletions cut 0 bases from V and 1 base from J, with 18 bases between. The CDR3 protein is CAWSVKMRSSFNYGYTF. The CDR3 DNA is TGTGCCTGGAGTGTAAAAATGAGGAGTTCCTTTAACTATGGCTACACCTTC.

In this sample, this clone turned up a few times. The gene calls are TRBV27 and TRBJ1-5, with D unclear. The CDR3 length is 12 residues. The germline V and J ends were trimmed by 6 bases and 6 bases, with 9 bases remaining between them. Germline values: CDR1 MNHEY, CDR2 SMNVEV (reference sequence). CDR3 amino acids: CASSLWGQPQHF. In DNA form, the CDR3 reads TGTGCCAGCAGCCTCTGGGGTCAGCCCCAGCATTTT.

CDR3 sequence: CASSSDSNYGYTF. In nucleotides, the CDR3 is TGTGCCAGCAGTTCGGACAGTAACTATGGCTACACCTTC. V gene TRBV2 combines with J gene TRBJ1-2; tentatively, D is TRBD1 (6 bases). This CDR3 region has 13 residues. Germline loops: CDR1 SNHLY, CDR2 FYNNEI. With 5 bases removed from V and 1 base from J, the gap between germline ends came to 8 bases. Variable domain in full (rest from reference TRBV2 and TRBJ1-2): EPEVTQTPSHQVTQMGQEVILRCVPISNHLYFYWYRQILGQKVEFLVSFYNNEISEKSEIFDDQFSVERPDGSNFTLKIRSTKLEDSAMYFCASSSDSNYGYTFGSGTRLTVV.

V gene TRBV4-1 combines with J gene TRBJ1-5; a possible D gene is TRBD1 (5 bases). V was trimmed by 0 bases and J by 4 bases, leaving 10 bases between them. CDR1 is MGHRA and CDR2 is YSYEKL in the germline V gene. This CDR3 spans 15 amino acids. CDR3 sequence (DNA): TGCGCCAGCAGCCAAGATAGGGCAGGGAATCAGCCCCAGCATTTT. It is translated as CASSQDRAGNQPQHF.

A few counts support this clone. This rearrangement joins TRBV7-9 to TRBJ1-1, with TRBD1 matching 7 bases. Germline CDR1 reads SEHNR; CDR2 reads FQNEAQ (reference sequence). The V and J ends lost 6 bases and 5 bases, in that order; junction bases with no gene match: 6. This CDR3 spans 13 amino acids. DNA of the CDR3: TGTGCCAGCAGTCAGACAGGGTATACTGAAGCTTTCTTT. Its protein product is CASSQTGYTEAFF.

The V and J genes are TRBV11-2 and TRBJ2-5; TRBD1 agrees at 8 bases. This CDR3 spans 13 amino acids. The ends lost 5 bases at V and 5 bases at J; junction bases unmatched: 4. Germline lookup yields CDR1 SGHAT and CDR2 FQNNGV. CDR3 in amino acids: CASSTPGGETQYF. CDR3 nucleotides: TGTGCCAGCAGCACACCAGGGGGCGAGACCCAGTACTTC.

This clone has only a few counts. The chain couples TRBV19 to TRBJ2-6; D unclear. In germline, CDR1 is LNHDA, CDR2 SQIVND (reference sequence). The CDR3 runs to 18 residues. Trimming shortened V by 0 bases and J by 0 bases, and 12 bases separated the two germline ends. CDR3 DNA: TGTGCCAGTAGTATAGATGTTGAACGGACCTCTGGGGCCAACGTCCTGACTTTC. This encodes CASSIDVERTSGANVLTF.

This clone is a singleton in its sample. The germline gene is not matched at one end of the junction; a read error may be the cause. J is TRBJ2-7 and V is TRBV6-1; D unresolved. Germline-derived CDR1 and CDR2 are MNHNS and SASEGT. The CDR3 spans 16 residues. The CDR3 DNA reads TGTGCCAGCAGCGAAGGGATCGGAAAAGGGTTCGACGAGCAGTACTTC. Translation: CASSEGIGKGFDEQYF.

The J gene is TRBJ1-2, the V gene TRBV7-6; TRBD1 agrees at 9 bases. Trimming at V came to 5 bases and at J to 6 bases, leaving 10 bases not matched to a gene. This CDR3 is built from 15 residues. The germline gives CDR1 SGHVS, CDR2 FNYEAQ. The CDR3 coding sequence is TGTGCCAGCAGCCCCCTCTCCGGGACAGGGAATGGCTACACCTTC. Its translation is CASSPLSGTGNGYTF. The full variable domain, completed using reference TRBV7-6 and TRBJ1-2, is GAGVSQSPRYKVTKRGQDVALRCDPISGHVSLYWYRQALGQGPEFLTYFNYEAQQDKSGLPNDRFSAERPEGSISTLTIQRTEQRDSAMYRCASSPLSGTGNGYTFGSGTRLTVV.

This clone has more than one count but fewer than ten. The chain links TRBV2 to TRBJ2-7; no firm D call. Between the trimmed V and J ends, which lost 4 bases and 6 bases, there was a span of 16 bases. The CDR3 spans 14 residues. Germline loops: CDR1 SNHLY, CDR2 FYNNEI. The CDR3 DNA sequence: TGTGCCAGCAGTGGTTCTCGTCCCGCCCTCGAGCAGTACTTC. It specifies CASSGSRPALEQYF.

The chain carries TRBV5-5 and TRBJ2-7; TRBD2 matches at 12 bases. The germline CDR1 and CDR2 sequences are SGHKS and YYEKEE (reference sequence). CDR3 length: 14 residues. The trim removed 4 bases at V and 4 bases at J, leaving 3 bases unmatched. The CDR3 protein is CASSPSGGAYEQYF. The CDR3 bases are TGTGCCAGCAGCCCTAGCGGGGGGGCTTACGAGCAGTACTTC.

The chain is built from TRBV29-1 and TRBJ2-1; D not certain. V lost 4 bases and J lost 6, with 13 bases in between. Germline CDR1 and CDR2: SQVTM and ANQGSEA. The length of the CDR3 is 13 residues. The CDR3 sequence: CSVGVAGFNEQFF. In nucleotides, the CDR3 is TGCAGCGTTGGGGTAGCCGGGTTCAATGAGCAGTTCTTC.

The chain recombines TRBV5-1 with TRBJ2-5, with 9 bases that match TRBD2. This CDR3 has 18 residues. Germline values: CDR1 SGHRS, CDR2 YFSETQ. Trimming cost V 5 bases and J 2 bases; bases outside gene matches: 16. In DNA, the CDR3 is TGCGCCAGCAGTTTTGGGGCTAGCGGGGTAAGGACACAAGAGACCCAGTACTTC. Its protein product is CASSFGASGVRTQETQYF.

This clone is a singleton in its sample. V gene TRBV5-4 combines with J gene TRBJ2-5; 7 bases are shared with TRBD2. Trimming cost V 4 bases and J 5 bases; bases outside gene matches: 14. The CDR3 is 16 amino acids. Germline lookup yields CDR1 SGHNT and CDR2 YYREEE (reference sequence). DNA of the CDR3: TGTGCCAGCAGCCCACTAGCGCGGAATGGGAGGGAGACCCAGTACTTC. Encoded protein: CASSPLARNGRETQYF. Full variable domain (missing parts from reference TRBV5-4 and TRBJ2-5): ETGVTQSPTHLIKTRGQQVTLRCSSQSGHNTVSWYQQALGQGPQFIFQYYREEENGRGNFPPRFSGLQFPNYSSELNVNALELDDSALYLCASSPLARNGRETQYFGPGTRLLVL.

The rearrangement joins TRBV7-2 to TRBJ2-1; 8 nucleotides align to TRBD1. Germline-derived CDR1 and CDR2 are SGHTA and FQGNSA. This CDR3 contains 16 residues. V dropped 3 bases and J dropped 3; count of bases not matched to a gene: 7. CDR3 region: CASSFGGGQGYNEQFF. The CDR3 bases are TGTGCCAGCAGCTTCGGGGGAGGACAGGGCTACAATGAGCAGTTCTTC.

The chain uses TRBV7-9 and TRBJ2-3; no definite D call. The CDR3 consists of 14 residues. V lost 2 bases, J lost 6 bases, and 12 bases lay in between. Per germline, CDR1 SEHNR and CDR2 FQNEAQ (reference sequence). The CDR3 DNA reads as TGTGCCAGCAGCTTAATGTCAGGTGGGGATACGCAGTATTTT. Residues: CASSLMSGGDTQYF.

The chain carries TRBV2 and TRBJ1-2, with a tentative D call TRBD1 (6 bases). Trimming removed 2 bases from V and 4 bases from J, with 8 bases in between. The CDR3 runs 13 residues. Germline assignment: CDR1 SNHLY and CDR2 FYNNEI. The CDR3 region has the DNA TGTGCCAGCAGTGAAAGGGACACCTATGGCTACACCTTC. Translation gives CASSERDTYGYTF. Full variable domain (outside the CDR3, taken from reference TRBV2 and TRBJ1-2): EPEVTQTPSHQVTQMGQEVILRCVPISNHLYFYWYRQILGQKVEFLVSFYNNEISEKSEIFDDQFSVERPDGSNFTLKIRSTKLEDSAMYFCASSERDTYGYTFGSGTRLTVV.

The genes are TRBV30 and TRBJ2-1; 10 positions agree with TRBD1. Germline CDR1 is GTSNPN and CDR2 is SVGIG (reference sequence). V lost 5 bases and J lost 8; bases outside the gene matches: 9. The CDR3 has 14 amino acids. This CDR3 is CAWGVGQGMDEQFF. The CDR3 DNA reads TGTGCCTGGGGGGTGGGACAGGGGATGGATGAGCAGTTCTTC.

This clone was counted a few times. The chain links TRBV29-1 to TRBJ2-6; D could derive from TRBD1 or TRBD2 (7 bases each). Germline loops: CDR1 SQVTM, CDR2 ANQGSEA. V lost 4 bases and J 2 bases, leaving 15 bases between the germline ends. The CDR3 is made up of 16 amino acids. The CDR3 protein is CSVVLQGRAGANVLTF. CDR3 bases: TGCAGCGTTGTTTTACAGGGGAGGGCTGGGGCCAACGTCCTGACTTTC.

This chain links TRBV19 with TRBJ1-1; D not certain. V was cut by 7 bases and J by 4 bases, with 13 bases left in between. CDR1 is LNHDA and CDR2 is SQIVND in the germline V gene (reference sequence). The length of the CDR3 is 13 residues. CDR3 protein: CASKGRESTEAFF. CDR3 bases: TGTGCCAGTAAAGGGAGGGAAAGCACTGAAGCTTTCTTT.

The CDR3 sequence: CASTFSGQGFYSNQPQHF. CDR3 DNA sequence: TGTGCCAGTACCTTTTCGGGACAGGGATTTTATAGCAATCAGCCCCAGCATTTT. The chain recombines TRBV19 with TRBJ1-5; 9 positions match TRBD1. This CDR3 spans 18 amino acids. Per germline, CDR1 LNHDA and CDR2 SQIVND (reference sequence). V was pared by 7 bases and J by 0 bases, with 13 bases of the junction left unmatched. The entire variable domain, with the rest obtained from reference TRBV19 and TRBJ1-5, is as follows: DGGITQSPKYLFRKEGQNVTLSCEQNLNHDAMYWYRQDPGQGLRLIYYSQIVNDFQKGDIAEGYSVSREKKESFPLTVTSAQKNPTAFYLCASTFSGQGFYSNQPQHFGDGTRLSIL.

The rearrangement links TRBV19 to TRBJ1-5; no reliable D call. The CDR3 is made up of 13 amino acids. Between the trimmed V and J ends, which lost 6 bases and 3 bases, there was a span of 9 bases. CDR1 is LNHDA and CDR2 is SQIVND in the germline V gene (reference sequence). The CDR3 is CASRDNPNQPQHF. In nucleotides, the CDR3 is TGTGCCAGTAGAGACAACCCCAATCAGCCCCAGCATTTT.

The chain links TRBV28 to TRBJ1-4, with a weak D call TRBD1 (5 bases). Trimming shortened V by 5 bases and J by 4 bases, and 11 bases separated the two germline ends. Germline V gene data show CDR1 as MDHEN and CDR2 as SYDVKM. The CDR3 covers 14 residues. The CDR3 DNA reads TGTGCCAGCAGTCCGGGACGGCTTAATGAAAAACTGTTTTTT. This sequence encodes CASSPGRLNEKLFF.

The V and J genes are TRBV10-3 and TRBJ2-5, with D possibly being TRBD2 (5 bases). The V end was cut by 9 bases, the J end by 2 bases, with 13 bases between. The CDR3 spans 13 residues. The germline CDR1 and CDR2 sequences are ENHRY and SYGVKD. CDR3 amino acids: CAIRGPEQETQYF. The CDR3 nucleotides read TGTGCCATACGCGGGCCCGAACAAGAGACCCAGTACTTC.

V and J are TRBV19 and TRBJ2-4; TRBD1 matches at 8 bases. CDR3 length: 14 amino acids. V shed 7 bases, J shed 5 bases, and the junction held 7 bases outside the gene matches. Germline CDR1 is LNHDA and CDR2 is SQIVND (reference sequence). The CDR3 nucleotides are TGTGCCAGTATTTCCAGGGGGCGGGAAAACATTCAGTACTTC. It yields the protein CASISRGRENIQYF.

This chain links TRBV6-5 with TRBJ2-1; 10 positions agree with TRBD2. CDR1 MNHEY and CDR2 SVGAGI come from the germline V gene. The CDR3 runs 16 residues. The ends lost 3 bases at V and 7 bases at J; junction bases unmatched: 9. CDR3 amino acids: CASSYFPAGGKNEQFF. The CDR3 DNA reads TGTGCCAGCAGTTATTTCCCAGCGGGGGGGAAAAATGAGCAGTTCTTC.

This rearrangement joins TRBV10-1 to TRBJ1-2; 9 positions match TRBD1. In germline, CDR1 is WNHNN, CDR2 SYGVQD (reference sequence). The CDR3 consists of 16 residues. Trimming at V came to 4 bases and at J to 8 bases, leaving 14 bases not matched to a gene. CDR3 loop: CASSAEPGQGRAGYTF. The CDR3 nucleotides read TGCGCCAGCAGTGCAGAGCCGGGACAGGGACGCGCGGGCTACACCTTC.

The CDR3 sequence: CASSFGRERTF. DNA of the CDR3: TGTGCCAGCAGCTTCGGCAGGGAAAGAACCTTC. This chain joins TRBV2 and TRBJ1-2; TRBD1 might be the D (5 bases). The V end was cut by 6 bases, the J end by 14 bases, with 16 bases between. Germline V gene data show CDR1 as SNHLY and CDR2 as FYNNEI. The CDR3 length is 11 residues.

The chain has TRBV28 and TRBJ2-2; 8 bases align to TRBD1. The CDR3 covers 15 residues. CDR1 and CDR2 from the germline V gene are MDHEN and SYDVKM. Trimming removed 10 bases from V and 0 bases from J; junction bases left unmatched: 7. In DNA form, the CDR3 reads TGTGCCACCAAAAAACAGGGGGCGAACACCGGGGAGCTGTTTTTT. This codes for CATKKQGANTGELFF. The full variable domain, in which reference TRBV28 and TRBJ2-2 provide the parts outside the CDR3, is DVKVTQSSRYLVKRTGEKVFLECVQDMDHENMFWYRQDPGLGLRLIYFSYDVKMKEKGDIPEGYSVSREKKERFSLILESASTNQTSMYLCATKKQGANTGELFFGEGSRLTVL.

This clone came up once. The V and J genes are TRBV5-6 and TRBJ2-3, with 11 bases matching TRBD2. CDR1 SGHDT and CDR2 YYEEEE come from the germline V gene. The CDR3 sequence is 15 residues long. V dropped 5 bases and J dropped 2; count of bases not matched to a gene: 4. CDR3 sequence (DNA): TGTGCCAGCAGTTTTAGCGGGGGGGCCACAGATACGCAGTATTTT. Amino acid sequence: CASSFSGGATDTQYF. The full variable domain, with the rest looked up from reference TRBV5-6 and TRBJ2-3, is DAGVTQSPTHLIKTRGQQVTLRCSPKSGHDTVSWYQQALGQGPQFIFQYYEEEERQRGNFPDRFSGHQFPNYSSELNVNALLLGDSALYLCASSFSGGATDTQYFGPGTRLTVL.

The rearrangement links TRBV28 to TRBJ2-1, with 12 bases matching TRBD2. V lost 5 bases, J lost 4 bases, and 9 bases stayed unmatched. Germline CDR1 is MDHEN and CDR2 is SYDVKM. There are 17 residues in the CDR3. The CDR3 here is CASSPPSGGGRYNEQFF. CDR3 in DNA: TGTGCCAGCAGTCCCCCTAGCGGGGGGGGAAGGTACAATGAGCAGTTCTTC.